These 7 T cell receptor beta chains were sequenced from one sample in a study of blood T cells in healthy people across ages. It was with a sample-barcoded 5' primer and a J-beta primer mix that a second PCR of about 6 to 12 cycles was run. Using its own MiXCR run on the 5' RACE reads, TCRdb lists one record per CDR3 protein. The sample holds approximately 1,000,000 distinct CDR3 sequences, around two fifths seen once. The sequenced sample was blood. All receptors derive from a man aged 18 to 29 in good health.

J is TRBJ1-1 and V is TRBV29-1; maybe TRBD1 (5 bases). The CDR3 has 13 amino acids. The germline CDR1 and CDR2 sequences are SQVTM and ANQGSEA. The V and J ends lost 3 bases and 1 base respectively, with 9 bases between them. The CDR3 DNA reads TGCAGCGTTGACAGGGACGAGAACACTGAAGCTTTCTTT. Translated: CSVDRDENTEAFF.

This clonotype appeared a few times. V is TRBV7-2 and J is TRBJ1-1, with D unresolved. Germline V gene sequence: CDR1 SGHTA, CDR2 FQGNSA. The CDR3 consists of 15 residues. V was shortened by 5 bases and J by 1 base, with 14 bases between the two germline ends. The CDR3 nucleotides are TGTGCCAGCAGCCAAGGTGGGGTTTGGAACACTGAAGCTTTCTTT. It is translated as CASSQGGVWNTEAFF.

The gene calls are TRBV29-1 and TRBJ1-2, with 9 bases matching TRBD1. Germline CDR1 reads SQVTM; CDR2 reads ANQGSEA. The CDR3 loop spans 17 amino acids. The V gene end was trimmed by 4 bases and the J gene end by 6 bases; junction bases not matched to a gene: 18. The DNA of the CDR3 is TGCAGCGTTGCCTCCGGGACAGGGACAGTTTTATCCCATGGCTACACCTTC. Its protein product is CSVASGTGTVLSHGYTF.

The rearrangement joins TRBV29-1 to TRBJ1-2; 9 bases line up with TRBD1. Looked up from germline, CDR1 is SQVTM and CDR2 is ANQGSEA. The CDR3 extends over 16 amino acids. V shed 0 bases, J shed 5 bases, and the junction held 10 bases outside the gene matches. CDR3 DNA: TGCAGCGTTGAAGAAGTGATTAAGGGACAGGGATATGGCTACACCTTC. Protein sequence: CSVEEVIKGQGYGYTF.

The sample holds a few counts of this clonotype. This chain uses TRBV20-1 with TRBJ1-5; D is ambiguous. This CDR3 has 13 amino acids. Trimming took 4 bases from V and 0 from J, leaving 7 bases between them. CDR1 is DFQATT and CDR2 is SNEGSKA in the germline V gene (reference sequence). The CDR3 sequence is CSATPNSNQPQHF. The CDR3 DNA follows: TGCAGTGCTACCCCAAATAGCAATCAGCCCCAGCATTTT.

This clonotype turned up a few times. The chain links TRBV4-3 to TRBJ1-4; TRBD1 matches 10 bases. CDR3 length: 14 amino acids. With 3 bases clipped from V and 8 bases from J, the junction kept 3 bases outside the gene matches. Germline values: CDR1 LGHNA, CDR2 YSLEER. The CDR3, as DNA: TGCGCCAGCAGCCAGGGACAGGGGCAGGAAAAACTGTTTTTT. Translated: CASSQGQGQEKLFF.

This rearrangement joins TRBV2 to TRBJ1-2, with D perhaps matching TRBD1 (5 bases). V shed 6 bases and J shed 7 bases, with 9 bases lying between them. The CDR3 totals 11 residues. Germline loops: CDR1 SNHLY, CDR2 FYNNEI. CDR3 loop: CASRGPLGYTF. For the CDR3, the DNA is TGTGCCAGCAGGGGACCCCTTGGCTACACCTTC.